The T cell receptor (beta chain) described here comes from a study of graft-versus-host responses after intestinal transplantation. In germline, CDR1 is GTSNPN, CDR2 SVGIG (reference sequence). V dropped 2 bases and J dropped 8 bases, with 9 bases sitting between them. The CDR3 runs 11 residues. Remarks on this clone: Its antigen is currently unknown.

TCRdb's copy holds only in-frame clones and misses some; the assay was immunoSEQ multiplex PCR. The table lists about 50,000 clones, about 90% of them singletons. The sequence was obtained from a human donor who was the organ donor for an intestinal transplant. The sequencing used unstimulated CD4+ T cells sorted from spleen or lymph node cells, collected before transplant. This chain joins TRBV30 and TRBJ1-2; no reliable D call. The CDR3 coding sequence is TGTGCCTGGAGTCACTTCATGGGCTACACCTTC. This translates into CAWSHFMGYTF. The full variable domain, its missing parts supplied by reference TRBV30 and TRBJ1-2, is SQTIHQWPATLVQPVGSPLSLECTVEGTSNPNLYWYRQAAGRGLQLLFYSVGIGQISSEVPQNLSASRPQDRQFILSSKKLLLSDSGFYLCAWSHFMGYTFGSGTRLTVV.